This T cell receptor (beta chain) emerged from a study of T cells in localized non-small cell lung cancer. Produced via immunoSEQ multiplex PCR; TCRdb's table is partial and in-frame only. The sample consists of 70,000 to 75,000 clones, approximately 84% of them appearing once. From germline, CDR1 is SNHLY and CDR2 FYNNEI. V was cut by 4 bases and J by 0 bases, with 11 bases left in between. The CDR3 has 15 residues. V usage is TRBV2 and J usage is TRBJ2-3; D perhaps matches TRBD1 (6 bases). The clonotype was recovered from a female donor aged 60 or older with stage I lung adenocarcinoma. The source was peripheral blood, collected before any cancer treatment. Written as DNA, the CDR3 is TGTGCCAGCAGTGGAGAGGGACACAGCACAGATACGCAGTATTTT. It translates to CASSGEGHSTDTQYF.